The 21 T cell receptor beta chains listed next were all sequenced from one sample in a study of Graves' ophthalmopathy and Graves' hyperthyroidism. Investigators amplified TCR beta CDR3 regions from RNA transcripts. HTBI primers were used in a first-round RT-PCR, which preceded a second-round multiplex PCR. TCRdb reprocessed the multiplex PCR reads via MiXCR and lists one record per CDR3 protein. There are some 750,000 distinct CDR3 sequences in the sample; roughly 40% occur only once, and about 40% lies in the top ten. Sequenced input: peripheral blood. The receptor set was obtained from an adult man with Graves' ophthalmopathy.

The chain carries TRBV7-2 and TRBJ1-4, with TRBD1 identical over 9 bases. Unmatched junction bases numbered 8, after V lost 5 bases and J lost 7 bases. Germline CDR1 reads SGHTA; CDR2 reads FQGNSA. The CDR3 sequence is 15 residues long. The chain's CDR3 is CASSPDRGFGEKLFF. CDR3 coding DNA: TGTGCCAGCAGCCCCGACAGGGGGTTTGGTGAAAAACTGTTTTTT.

The chain couples TRBV15 to TRBJ2-5, with a tentative D call TRBD1 (5 bases). CDR1 is LNHNV and CDR2 is YYDKDF in the germline V gene (reference sequence). The CDR3 contains 13 residues. V dropped 2 bases and J dropped 3 bases, with 7 bases sitting between them. This chain's CDR3 is CATSRQGKETQYF. The CDR3 bases are TGTGCCACCAGCAGACAGGGTAAAGAGACCCAGTACTTC.

The rearrangement joins TRBV7-9 to TRBJ2-7; TRBD1 aligns across 7 bases. J lost 0 bases, V lost 7 bases, and 6 bases had no gene match. The CDR3 spans 14 residues. CDR1 SEHNR and CDR2 FQNEAQ come from the germline V gene (reference sequence). CDR3 sequence reads: CASTRTGFSYEQYF. CDR3 DNA sequence: TGTGCCAGCACCCGGACAGGCTTCTCCTACGAGCAGTACTTC.

The chain couples TRBV7-2 to TRBJ2-7, with 7 bases matching TRBD1. V was clipped by 5 bases and J by 3 bases; unmatched bases: 7. Germline V CDR1 and CDR2: SGHTA, FQGNSA. The CDR3 is 14 residues long. The CDR3 sequence is CASSLGTVNYEQYF. CDR3 sequence (DNA): TGTGCCAGCAGCCTCGGGACAGTCAACTACGAGCAGTACTTC.

A note on this clonotype: The conserved phenylalanine or tryptophan is not found at the CDR3 terminus, so this likely reflects a read error. The limits of the CDR3 on the DNA are not certain, so only TCRdb's listed CDR3 is given. This chain connects TRBV2 to TRBJ2-7; TRBD1 reflects the table's D call only, with no check against the DNA. CDR1 is SNHLY and CDR2 is FYNNEI in the germline V gene. From its first to its last residue, the CDR3 has 9 amino acids. The CDR3 sequence is CASSEGRDR.

Remarks on this clonotype: Given a much more abundant clone one base away, this may be a read error. V usage is TRBV12-3 or TRBV12-4 and J usage is TRBJ1-5; D ambiguous. Between the trimmed V and J ends, which lost 3 bases and 6 bases, there was a span of 9 bases. This CDR3 contains 13 residues. The CDR3 nucleotides read TGTGCCAGCAGTTTTTCGGTAAGTCAGCCCCAGCATTTT. Translated: CASSFSVSQPQHF.

The rearrangement uses TRBV7-9 and TRBJ1-5, with D perhaps matching TRBD1 (6 bases). Germline V gene lookup returns CDR1 SEHNR and CDR2 FQNEAQ (reference sequence). V gave up 5 bases and J gave up 11 bases, with 16 bases separating them. The CDR3 totals 13 residues. CDR3 DNA: TGTGCCAGCAGCGCCACAGGGTTGGAGACCCAGCATTTT. Translation gives CASSATGLETQHF. The full variable domain, its missing parts supplied by reference TRBV7-9 and TRBJ1-5, is DTGVSQNPRHKITKRGQNVTFRCDPISEHNRLYWYRQTLGQGPEFLTYFQNEAQLEKSRLLSDRFSAERPKGSFSTLEIQRTEQGDSAMYLCASSATGLETQHFGDGTRLSIL.

In the case of this clonotype: The CDR3 does not close with the conserved phenylalanine or tryptophan, likely indicating a read error. This chain links TRBV19 with TRBJ2-7; no reliable D call. V lost 3 bases, J lost 3 bases, and 6 bases lay in between. Germline V gives CDR1 LNHDA, CDR2 SQIVND (reference sequence). The CDR3 runs to 12 residues. Here the CDR3 reads CASSIGGYEQYL. For the CDR3, the DNA is TGTGCCAGTAGTATTGGCGGCTACGAGCAGTACCTC.

This sequence joins TRBV29-1 and TRBJ1-6, with a possible D match to TRBD1 (6 bases). V was cut by 7 bases and J by 6 bases, with 13 bases left in between. Looked up from germline, CDR1 is SQVTM and CDR2 is ANQGSEA. The CDR3 has 13 amino acids. This CDR3 reads CSASTGVNSPLHF. The CDR3 DNA follows: TGCAGCGCCTCGACAGGAGTTAATTCACCCCTCCACTTT. The entire variable domain, with the rest obtained from reference TRBV29-1 and TRBJ1-6, is as follows: SAVISQKPSRDICQRGTSLTIQCQVDSQVTMMFWYRQQPGQSLTLIATANQGSEATYESGFVIDKFPISRPNLTFSTLTVSNMSPEDSSIYLCSASTGVNSPLHFGNGTRLTVT.

A note on this clonotype: One base away lies a much larger clone, so this may be a sequencing read error. The chain links TRBV10-1 to TRBJ1-1; D not certain. V gave up 2 bases and J gave up 4 bases, with 11 bases separating them. CDR3 length: 14 residues. CDR1 is WNHNN, CDR2 SYGVQD, per germline (reference sequence). CDR3 sequence reads: CASSEGEGGTEAFF. As DNA, the CDR3 is TGCGCCAGCAGTGAGGGGGAGGGCGGCACTGAAGCTTTCTTT.

This clonotype has a handful of counts. The J gene is TRBJ1-4, the V gene TRBV19; TRBD1 might be the D (6 bases). Trimming shortened V by 4 bases and J by 5 bases, and 11 bases separated the two germline ends. Germline V gene data show CDR1 as LNHDA and CDR2 as SQIVND (reference sequence). The CDR3 length is 14 residues. The CDR3 protein is CASSTGQRNEKLFF. DNA for the CDR3: TGTGCCAGTAGTACAGGACAGAGGAATGAAAAACTGTTTTTT.

This clonotype showed up just a few times. The chain recombines TRBV19 with TRBJ2-2; D not resolved. V gave up 5 bases and J gave up 2 bases, with 6 bases separating them. CDR3 length: 13 residues. Germline V gene sequence: CDR1 LNHDA, CDR2 SQIVND (reference sequence). The CDR3 nucleotides read TGTGCCAGTAGTGAGCATAACACCGGGGAGCTGTTTTTT. Residues: CASSEHNTGELFF.

V gene TRBV5-4 combines with J gene TRBJ2-5; 7 bases agree with TRBD2. J gave up 3 bases and V 4 bases, and 12 bases lay outside the gene matches. The V gene's germline CDR1 is SGHNT and CDR2 YYREEE (reference sequence). The CDR3 has 16 amino acids. The CDR3 is CASSPTAGRGKETQYF. CDR3 DNA: TGTGCCAGCAGCCCTACAGCGGGGAGGGGAAAAGAGACCCAGTACTTC.

Remarks on this clonotype: One junction end does not reproduce the germline sequence, and a read error may be involved. The chain combines TRBV25-1 with TRBJ2-2; TRBD2 is a possible D gene (6 bases). Germline CDR1 MGHDK, CDR2 SYGVNS. This CDR3 is built from 14 residues. The CDR3 is CASSVDSNTGGLFF. The CDR3, as DNA: TGTGCCAGCAGTGTAGACAGCAACACCGGGGGGCTGTTTTTT.

The gene calls are TRBV10-3 and TRBJ1-5; D gene ambiguous. Per germline, CDR1 ENHRY and CDR2 SYGVKD. Deletions cut 4 bases from V and 7 bases from J, with 14 bases between. This CDR3 has 14 residues. CDR3 sequence reads: CAISGVSVEQPQHF. The CDR3 DNA sequence: TGTGCCATCAGTGGGGTATCGGTCGAGCAGCCCCAGCATTTT.

The genes are TRBV20-1 and TRBJ1-2; no definite D call. V was cut by 6 bases and J by 4 bases, with 15 bases left in between. The CDR3 consists of 13 residues. CDR1 is DFQATT, CDR2 SNEGSKA, per germline (reference sequence). This CDR3 is CSALGGVVYGYTF. The CDR3 coding sequence is TGCAGTGCCCTTGGTGGGGTAGTCTATGGCTACACCTTC.

Many counts were recorded for this clonotype. The chain uses TRBV2 and TRBJ1-3; 7 nucleotides agree with TRBD1. The V segment lost 5 bases and the J segment 1 base; nucleotides outside the gene matches: 8. Germline CDR1 reads SNHLY; CDR2 reads FYNNEI. CDR3 length: 16 amino acids. The CDR3 loop reads CASSQNRGRSGNTIYF. DNA of the CDR3: TGTGCCAGCAGTCAGAACAGGGGAAGGTCTGGAAACACCATATATTTT.

This clonotype showed up many times. The CDR3 here is CASSQGGQVSTEAFF. CDR3 nucleotides: TGTGCCAGCAGCCAAGGGGGACAGGTGAGCACTGAAGCTTTCTTT. The chain uses TRBV16 and TRBJ1-1; 8 nucleotides agree with TRBD1. The CDR3 length is 15 residues. Germline V CDR1 and CDR2: KGHSY, FQNENV. After removal of 2 bases from V and 4 bases from J, the junction contained 6 bases not matched to a gene.

This clonotype has a handful of counts. The chain recombines TRBV7-9 with TRBJ2-7; the D gene is possibly TRBD1 (5 bases). This CDR3 spans 16 amino acids. The V and J ends lost 5 bases and 2 bases respectively, with 19 bases between them. CDR1 is SEHNR and CDR2 is FQNEAQ in the germline V gene (reference sequence). Written as DNA, the CDR3 is TGTGCCAGCAGCCCTCGGATAAAGACAGACCCCTACGAGCAGTACTTC. It yields the protein CASSPRIKTDPYEQYF. Filled out from reference TRBV7-9 and TRBJ2-7, the complete variable domain reads DTGVSQNPRHKITKRGQNVTFRCDPISEHNRLYWYRQTLGQGPEFLTYFQNEAQLEKSRLLSDRFSAERPKGSFSTLEIQRTEQGDSAMYLCASSPRIKTDPYEQYFGPGTRLTVT.

This clonotype has at least ten counts. The V and J genes are TRBV7-9 and TRBJ1-4; TRBD1 is a possible D gene (5 bases). With 3 bases removed from V and 12 bases from J, the gap between germline ends came to 17 bases. Germline assignment: CDR1 SEHNR and CDR2 FQNEAQ (reference sequence). This CDR3 comprises 14 residues. The CDR3 protein is CASSFGTSLGELFF. The CDR3 DNA sequence: TGTGCCAGCAGCTTTGGGACTTCACTTGGAGAACTGTTTTTT.

Comments on this clonotype: The CDR3 ends on some other residue instead of the conserved phenylalanine or tryptophan, so this is likely a read error. This chain uses TRBV9 with TRBJ1-2; D gene ambiguous. Germline loops: CDR1 SGDLS, CDR2 YYNGEE. This CDR3 spans 15 amino acids. V lost 3 bases, J lost 3 bases, and 15 bases lay in between. The CDR3 is CASSATLRVDYGYTL. Written as DNA, the CDR3 is TGTGCCAGCAGCGCTACGCTTAGGGTGGACTATGGCTACACCCTC.